The 17 T cell receptor beta chains reported below all come from one sample, sequenced in a study of cytotoxic CD8 clonotypes in ibrutinib-treated CLL. TCRdb's table, derived via immunoSEQ multiplex PCR, lists solely in-frame clones and lacks some. The table shows roughly 63,000 clones, with approximately 62% occurring only once. The sequencing used PBMCs, collected after 12 months of ibrutinib treatment. Receptors were obtained from a human donor with chronic lymphocytic leukemia.

The chain couples TRBV28 to TRBJ2-3; a possible D gene is TRBD2 (5 bases). The V gene lost 7 bases and the J gene lost 2 bases, with 7 bases spanning the gap. This CDR3 region has 12 residues. Germline CDR1 reads MDHEN; CDR2 reads SYDVKM. The CDR3: CASTDSTDTQYF. The CDR3 DNA reads as TGTGCCAGCACGGACTCCACAGATACGCAGTATTTT.

There are many counts of this clone. V usage is TRBV7-8 and J usage is TRBJ1-5; no reliable D call. The germline gives CDR1 SGHVS, CDR2 FQNEAQ. The V and J ends lost 5 bases and 2 bases respectively, with 13 bases between them. The CDR3 covers 15 residues. CDR3 region: CASSPETEGNQPQHF. Written as DNA, the CDR3 is TGTGCCAGCAGCCCGGAAACCGAGGGCAATCAGCCCCAGCATTTT.

This chain links TRBV15 with TRBJ1-2; D remains unclear. Germline V gene lookup returns CDR1 LNHNV and CDR2 YYDKDF (reference sequence). Between the trimmed V and J ends, which lost 3 bases and 3 bases, there was a span of 11 bases. There are 14 residues in the CDR3. The CDR3 loop is CATSRSMGDYGYTF. CDR3 bases: TGTGCCACCAGCAGGTCGATGGGAGACTATGGCTACACCTTC.

This clone was counted a few times. The chain carries TRBV6-5 and TRBJ1-1; no reliable D call. This CDR3 is built from 13 residues. Trimming cost V 6 bases and J 1 base, with 9 bases left between them. Germline V gene lookup returns CDR1 MNHEY and CDR2 SVGAGI. CDR3 region: CASRRRKNTEAFF. DNA for the CDR3: TGTGCCAGCAGACGAAGAAAGAACACTGAAGCTTTCTTT.

V gene TRBV5-5 combines with J gene TRBJ2-1, with unresolved D. CDR1 is SGHKS and CDR2 is YYEKEE in the germline V gene (reference sequence). The germline V and J ends were trimmed by 1 base and 0 bases, with 11 bases remaining between them. The length of the CDR3 is 16 residues. Here the CDR3 reads CASSLSTPLSYNEQFF. The CDR3 nucleotides are TGTGCCAGCAGCTTGTCTACCCCGCTCTCCTACAATGAGCAGTTCTTC.

The chain couples TRBV7-2 to TRBJ1-5; tentative D call: TRBD1 (6 bases). CDR1 is SGHTA, CDR2 FQGNSA, per germline. This CDR3 contains 15 residues. V shed 1 base and J shed 5 bases, with 12 bases lying between them. In nucleotides, the CDR3 is TGTGCCAGCAGCTTAGACGGGTGGGGGCATCAGCCCCAGCATTTT. Translation: CASSLDGWGHQPQHF.

This clone has just one count. The chain recombines TRBV21-1 with TRBJ2-5; whether TRBD2, the table's D call, matches the DNA was not checked. TRBV21-1 is recorded as a pseudogene. There are 18 residues in the CDR3. The CDR3 region is CASSNGNVRWAGTETQYF. In DNA, the CDR3 is TGTGCCAGCAGCAACGGGAACGTTCGTTGGGCGGGGACGGAGACCCAGTACTTC.

The chain couples TRBV7-9 to TRBJ1-3; D is ambiguous. This CDR3 region has 17 residues. Trimming removed 1 base at V and 0 bases at J, with 13 bases between. Germline V lookup: CDR1 SEHNR, CDR2 FQNEAQ (reference sequence). CDR3 sequence reads: CASSLGHTSGSGNTIYF. The CDR3 coding sequence is TGTGCCAGCAGCTTAGGCCACACGTCCGGCTCTGGAAACACCATATATTTT.

This clone has a handful of counts. The chain has TRBV7-2 and TRBJ2-7; D is unresolved. This CDR3 comprises 11 residues. Germline assignment: CDR1 SGHTA and CDR2 FQGNSA. V was shortened by 5 bases and J by 7 bases, with 9 bases between the two germline ends. The CDR3 DNA is TGTGCCAGCAGCATGGGGTTTGAGCAGTACGTC. Translated, it gives CASSMGFEQYV.

The V gene is TRBV5-1, the J gene TRBJ2-1; maybe TRBD2 (5 bases). Germline V lookup: CDR1 SGHRS, CDR2 YFSETQ. The CDR3 loop spans 14 amino acids. The V end was cut by 8 bases, the J end by 8 bases, with 20 bases between. This chain's CDR3 is CASARGSAIDEQFF. The CDR3 DNA reads as TGCGCCAGTGCAAGAGGGTCGGCAATCGATGAGCAGTTCTTC.

The chain combines TRBV7-6 with TRBJ2-1, with 9 bases fitting TRBD2. In germline, CDR1 is SGHVS, CDR2 FNYEAQ. This CDR3 region has 18 residues. Trimming took 1 base from V and 6 from J; bases not matched to a gene: 13. This CDR3 is CASSLGRRGLAIGNEQFF. The DNA for the CDR3 is TGTGCCAGCAGCTTAGGACGACGGGGACTAGCTATTGGCAATGAGCAGTTCTTC.

The sample holds a few counts of this clone. The chain recombines TRBV9 with TRBJ2-3, with TRBD2 matching 7 bases. V was clipped by 0 bases and J by 8 bases; unmatched bases: 15. This CDR3 has 17 amino acids. Germline V gene sequence: CDR1 SGDLS, CDR2 YYNGEE. CDR3 sequence reads: CASSVGREGGPISTQYF. The CDR3 DNA reads as TGTGCCAGCAGCGTAGGTAGAGAGGGAGGGCCCATTAGTACGCAGTATTTT.

The rearrangement uses TRBV27 and TRBJ2-7; 7 bases agree with TRBD2. V shed 2 bases, J shed 2 bases, and the junction held 6 bases outside the gene matches. Germline lookup yields CDR1 MNHEY and CDR2 SMNVEV (reference sequence). The CDR3 loop spans 15 amino acids. CDR3 amino acids: CASSLIGRSAYEQYF. The CDR3 DNA reads as TGTGCCAGCAGTTTAATCGGGAGGTCAGCCTACGAGCAGTACTTC.

The chain uses TRBV14 and TRBJ2-2, with D unclear. The CDR3 extends over 16 amino acids. Germline loops: CDR1 SGHDN, CDR2 FVKESK. V shed 1 base and J shed 1 base, with 10 bases lying between them. CDR3 residues: CASSQGSGVNTGELFF. DNA for the CDR3: TGTGCCAGCAGCCAAGGGTCTGGAGTGAACACCGGGGAGCTGTTTTTT.

CDR3 sequence: CAIAGGEQDTQYF. The CDR3 coding sequence is TGTGCCATAGCGGGGGGAGAGCAGGATACGCAGTATTTT. This sequence joins TRBV13 and TRBJ2-3; 10 positions agree with TRBD2. Germline trimming cut 10 bases from V and 6 bases from J; bases unmatched to any gene: 7. The CDR3 sequence is 13 residues long. From germline, CDR1 is PRHDT and CDR2 FYEKMQ (reference sequence).

A few counts support this clone. The chain employs TRBV4-1 and TRBJ2-7; 12 nucleotides align to TRBD2. J lost 3 bases, V lost 1 base, and 1 base had no gene match. CDR3 length: 15 amino acids. Germline V gene lookup returns CDR1 MGHRA and CDR2 YSYEKL. The CDR3 sequence is CASSQALAGGYEQYV. For the CDR3, the DNA is TGCGCCAGCAGCCAAGCACTAGCGGGGGGCTACGAGCAGTACGTC.

This chain connects TRBV5-1 to TRBJ1-6; D not certain. The germline V and J ends were trimmed by 2 bases and 7 bases, with 7 bases remaining between them. The germline gives CDR1 SGHRS, CDR2 YFSETQ. This CDR3 spans 13 amino acids. The CDR3 sequence is CASSLRENSPLHF. The DNA for the CDR3 is TGCGCCAGCAGCTTAAGGGAAAATTCACCCCTCCACTTT.